This T cell receptor beta chain was found in a study of blood T cell repertoires in COVID-19. V was pared by 9 bases and J by 0 bases, with 12 bases between. CDR1 MNHEY and CDR2 SVGAGI come from the germline V gene. The CDR3 is made up of 14 amino acids. Clones were sequenced by immunoSEQ multiplex PCR, and TCRdb holds only the in-frame ones, with some missing. The sample holds fewer than 300,000 clones, approximately 90% seen once. Source material: peripheral blood. The chain uses TRBV6-5 and TRBJ1-3; D remains unclear. The sequence was collected from a woman younger than 45 with COVID-19, enrolled during active disease. This CDR3 is CASAGSYSGNTIYF. CDR3 nucleotide sequence: TGTGCCAGTGCAGGCAGCTACTCTGGAAACACCATATATTTT.